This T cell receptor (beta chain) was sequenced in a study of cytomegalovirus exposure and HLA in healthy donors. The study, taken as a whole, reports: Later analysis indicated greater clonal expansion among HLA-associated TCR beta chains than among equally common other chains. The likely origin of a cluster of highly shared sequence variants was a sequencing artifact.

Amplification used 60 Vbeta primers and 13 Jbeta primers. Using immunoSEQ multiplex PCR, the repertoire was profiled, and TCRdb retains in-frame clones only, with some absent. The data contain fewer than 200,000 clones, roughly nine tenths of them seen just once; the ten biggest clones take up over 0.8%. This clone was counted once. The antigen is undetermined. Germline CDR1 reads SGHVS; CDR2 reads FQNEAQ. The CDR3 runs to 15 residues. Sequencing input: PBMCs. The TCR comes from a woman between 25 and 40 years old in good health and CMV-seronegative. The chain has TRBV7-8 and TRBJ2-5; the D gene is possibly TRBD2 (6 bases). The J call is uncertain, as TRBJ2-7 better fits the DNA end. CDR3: CASSLAERAPYEQYF. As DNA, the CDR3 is TGTGCCAGCAGCTTAGCAGAGCGGGCACCCTACGAGCAGTACTTC.